Included here is one T cell receptor beta chain sequence, with context. TCRdb's copy holds only in-frame clones and misses some; the assay was immunoSEQ multiplex PCR. The table includes around 200,000 clones, about 87% detected once. This sample was included in a study of blood T cell repertoires in COVID-19. Germline V CDR1 and CDR2: MGHDK, SYGVNS. V dropped 4 bases and J dropped 5 bases, with 6 bases sitting between them. CDR3 size: 12 residues. The clonotype was recovered from a man aged 40-50 years with active or convalescent COVID-19. The chain has TRBV25-1 and TRBJ1-5; D not resolved. Source material: peripheral blood. The CDR3 here is CASSALDQPQHF. The CDR3 nucleotides are TGTGCCAGCAGTGCCTTAGATCAGCCCCAGCATTTT.